The rows below give T cell receptor beta chains drawn from one sample of a study of cytomegalovirus exposure and HLA in healthy donors. Profiled with immunoSEQ multiplex PCR; TCRdb holds only in-frame clones, not every one. Among hundreds of thousands of clones listed, about 74% were seen once. Sequences were obtained from PBMCs. The receptors shown here come from a woman between 25 and 40 years old in good health and CMV-seronegative. The CDR3 runs from the conserved cysteine through the conserved F or W. Fields, in order: J gene, clone size, D gene, V gene, CDR3 length, CDR3 protein, CDR3 DNA. The D gene is left open where the match is weak. Clone size is given for some rows only: seen once, a few or many times, or a class if the clone is expanded.

j_gene: TRBJ2-5; abundance: once; d_gene: TRBD2; v_gene: TRBV7-9; len: 16; CDR3aa: CSSSLGTSGDQETQYF; CDR3nt: TGTTCCAGCAGCCTCGGGACTAGCGGAGACCAAGAGACCCAGTACTTC
j_gene: TRBJ2-7; abundance: -; d_gene: TRBD2; v_gene: TRBV7-8; len: 16; CDR3aa: CASSLAAGTSTYEQYF; CDR3nt: TGTGCCAGCAGCTTAGCTGCCGGGACTAGCACCTACGAGCAGTACTTC
j_gene: TRBJ2-7; abundance: -; d_gene: -; v_gene: TRBV5-6; len: 14; CDR3aa: CASSLGTQSYEQYF; CDR3nt: TGTGCCAGCAGCTTGGGGACACAATCCTACGAGCAGTACTTC
j_gene: TRBJ2-4; abundance: -; d_gene: -; v_gene: TRBV6-6; len: 15; CDR3aa: CASSDSPQAKNIQYF; CDR3nt: TGTGCCAGCAGCGACAGCCCACAGGCCAAAAACATTCAGTACTTC
j_gene: TRBJ2-3; abundance: -; d_gene: TRBD2; v_gene: TRBV6-1; len: 14; CDR3aa: CASIGGRVGDTQYF; CDR3nt: TGTGCCAGCATAGGCGGGAGGGTCGGAGATACGCAGTATTTT
j_gene: TRBJ1-5; abundance: -; d_gene: -; v_gene: TRBV19; len: 18; CDR3aa: CASSIGFFGRDNDQPQHF; CDR3nt: TGTGCCAGTAGTATAGGTTTCTTCGGCAGGGACAATGATCAGCCCCAGCATTTT
j_gene: TRBJ2-1; abundance: -; d_gene: -; v_gene: TRBV27; len: 16; CDR3aa: CASSFRTDLYYNEQFF; CDR3nt: TGTGCCAGCAGTTTTCGGACAGATCTCTATTACAATGAGCAGTTCTTC
j_gene: TRBJ2-2; abundance: -; d_gene: TRBD2; v_gene: TRBV6-4; len: 15; CDR3aa: CASSYSGGGGGELFF; CDR3nt: TGTGCCAGCAGTTATAGCGGGGGCGGGGGCGGGGAGCTGTTTTTT
j_gene: TRBJ2-1; abundance: -; d_gene: TRBD2; v_gene: TRBV29-1; len: 16; CDR3aa: CSVVVGWTSGYNEQFF; CDR3nt: TGCAGCGTTGTGGTCGGTTGGACTAGCGGGTACAATGAGCAGTTCTTC
j_gene: TRBJ2-1; abundance: -; d_gene: TRBD2; v_gene: TRBV7-6; len: 14; CDR3aa: CASSSGRATNEQFF; CDR3nt: TGTGCCAGCAGCTCCGGGAGGGCTACCAATGAGCAGTTCTTC
j_gene: TRBJ2-1; abundance: -; d_gene: -; v_gene: TRBV6-5; len: 13; CDR3aa: CASSRDKATEQFF; CDR3nt: TGTGCCAGCAGCCGTGACAAGGCGACTGAGCAGTTCTTC
j_gene: TRBJ2-3; abundance: -; d_gene: TRBD2; v_gene: TRBV10-2; len: 22; CDR3aa: CASSGFPSTSGVTLPSTDTQYF; CDR3nt: TGCGCCAGCAGTGGTTTCCCCTCGACTAGCGGGGTAACGTTACCCTCCACAGATACGCAGTATTTT
j_gene: TRBJ2-7; abundance: -; d_gene: TRBD2; v_gene: TRBV18; len: 15; CDR3aa: CASSPPPSGSYEQYF; CDR3nt: TGTGCCAGCTCACCACCGCCTAGCGGATCCTACGAGCAGTACTTC
j_gene: TRBJ1-5; abundance: -; d_gene: TRBD1; v_gene: TRBV30; len: 13; CDR3aa: CAWSRQGAQPQHF; CDR3nt: TGTGCCTGGAGCAGACAGGGAGCTCAGCCCCAGCATTTT
j_gene: TRBJ1-1; abundance: -; d_gene: -; v_gene: TRBV30; len: 14; CDR3aa: CAWSVGQGITEAFF; CDR3nt: TGTGCCTGGAGTGTGGGTCAGGGGATCACTGAAGCTTTCTTT
j_gene: TRBJ2-1; abundance: -; d_gene: -; v_gene: TRBV7-7; len: 15; CDR3aa: CASSNSAGADNEQFF; CDR3nt: TGTGCTAGCAGCAACTCGGCGGGGGCGGACAATGAGCAGTTCTTC
j_gene: TRBJ2-5; abundance: -; d_gene: -; v_gene: TRBV5-5; len: 14; CDR3aa: CASSWYDDRETQYF; CDR3nt: TGTGCCAGCAGCTGGTACGACGACAGAGAGACCCAGTACTTC
j_gene: TRBJ2-6; abundance: -; d_gene: TRBD2; v_gene: TRBV19; len: 19; CDR3aa: CASSPEGLAGGSGANVLTF; CDR3nt: TGTGCCAGTAGTCCCGAAGGACTAGCGGGGGGGTCTGGGGCCAACGTCCTGACTTTC
j_gene: TRBJ2-3; abundance: -; d_gene: -; v_gene: TRBV12-5; len: 11; CDR3aa: CASGLLDTQYF; CDR3nt: TGTGCTAGTGGTTTGCTAGATACGCAGTATTTT
j_gene: TRBJ1-2; abundance: -; d_gene: TRBD1; v_gene: TRBV6-6; len: 14; CDR3aa: CASSWDRDQNGYTF; CDR3nt: TGTGCCAGCAGTTGGGACAGGGACCAAAATGGCTACACCTTC
j_gene: TRBJ1-2; abundance: -; d_gene: TRBD1; v_gene: TRBV5-4; len: 13; CDR3aa: CAISDRTNYGYTF; CDR3nt: TGTGCCATATCGGACAGGACCAACTATGGCTACACCTTC
j_gene: TRBJ2-1; abundance: -; d_gene: TRBD2; v_gene: TRBV7-2; len: 15; CDR3aa: CASSLGLAGVNEQFF; CDR3nt: TGTGCCAGCAGCCTGGGACTAGCGGGAGTTAATGAGCAGTTCTTC
j_gene: TRBJ1-1; abundance: -; d_gene: -; v_gene: TRBV9; len: 15; CDR3aa: CASSVEQVSTTEAFF; CDR3nt: TGTGCCAGCAGCGTAGAGCAGGTGTCGACCACTGAAGCTTTCTTT